The 32 T cell receptor beta chains below come from one sample, sequenced in a study of blood T cell repertoires in COVID-19. Repertoires were generated with immunoSEQ multiplex PCR, while TCRdb's copy carries only in-frame clones and drops some. The table records about 29,000 clones, less than 90% of them present only once. Sequenced: peripheral blood. Source of these receptors: a human donor with active COVID-19. The donor label of this sample is uncertain.

The chain carries TRBV5-4 and TRBJ2-7, with 11 bases lining up with TRBD2. Per germline, CDR1 SGHNT and CDR2 YYREEE (reference sequence). Germline trimming cut 4 bases from V and 8 bases from J; bases unmatched to any gene: 20. The CDR3 has 18 residues. The CDR3 sequence: CASSPDATSGSLVLKQYF. The CDR3 nucleotides read TGTGCCAGCAGCCCAGACGCTACTAGCGGGAGTCTTGTCTTGAAGCAGTACTTC. The whole variable domain, remainder taken from reference TRBV5-4 and TRBJ2-7, is ETGVTQSPTHLIKTRGQQVTLRCSSQSGHNTVSWYQQALGQGPQFIFQYYREEENGRGNFPPRFSGLQFPNYSSELNVNALELDDSALYLCASSPDATSGSLVLKQYFGPGTRLTVT.

V is TRBV10-3 and J is TRBJ1-2; D is possibly TRBD1 (5 bases). The CDR3 length is 15 residues. Deletions cut 3 bases from V and 2 bases from J, with 13 bases between. Germline assignment: CDR1 ENHRY and CDR2 SYGVKD. CDR3 bases: TGTGCCATCAGTGATGAGAGCTGGACAAACTATGGCTACACCTTC. Residues: CAISDESWTNYGYTF.

The chain has TRBV11-3 and TRBJ2-3; TRBD2 matches at 9 bases. V lost 1 base and J lost 5; bases outside the gene matches: 7. The CDR3 runs to 16 residues. Germline V lookup: CDR1 SGHNT, CDR2 YENEEA. CDR3 amino acids: CASSLAPSGGRDTQYF. Written as DNA, the CDR3 is TGTGCCAGCAGCTTAGCCCCGAGCGGGGGGCGAGATACGCAGTATTTT.

The chain combines TRBV3-1 (or the pseudogene TRBV3-2) with TRBJ2-5, with TRBD1 as a possible D gene (6 bases). V lost 3 bases and J 4 bases, leaving 15 bases between the germline ends. CDR3 length equals 15 residues. The germline V gene has CDR1 LGHDT and CDR2 YNNKEL (reference sequence). This CDR3 reads CASSHEGESGETQYF. CDR3 sequence (DNA): TGTGCCAGCAGCCACGAGGGGGAATCGGGAGAGACCCAGTACTTC.

The rearrangement joins TRBV4-1 to TRBJ2-5, with D maybe TRBD1 (8 bases). CDR1 and CDR2 (germline): MGHRA, YSYEKL. This CDR3 has 15 amino acids. V shed 3 bases and J shed 5 bases, with 16 bases lying between them. CDR3 sequence (DNA): TGCGCCAGCAGCCAGACAGGGGAGGGCCGCGAGACCCAGTACTTC. Translation gives CASSQTGEGRETQYF.

This chain connects TRBV3-1 (or the pseudogene TRBV3-2) to TRBJ2-7; 9 nucleotides line up with TRBD1. The CDR3 contains 20 residues. Germline V gene sequence: CDR1 LGHDT, CDR2 YNNKEL (reference sequence). Trimming at V came to 0 bases and at J to 0 bases, leaving 15 bases not matched to a gene. The CDR3 sequence: CASSQDRGHWDRASSYEQYF. CDR3 DNA sequence: TGTGCCAGCAGCCAAGATAGGGGACACTGGGACAGGGCAAGCTCCTACGAGCAGTACTTC.

This chain connects TRBV7-2 to TRBJ2-7; D is perhaps TRBD2 (5 bases). CDR3 length: 14 residues. Looked up from germline, CDR1 is SGHTA and CDR2 is FQGNSA. V lost 3 bases, J lost 3 bases, and 12 bases lay in between. CDR3 residues: CASSLDLNLYEQYF. The CDR3 DNA follows: TGTGCCAGCAGCTTGGACTTGAATCTCTACGAGCAGTACTTC.

A remark on this clone: At one boundary the junction diverges from the germline segment, which might be a read error. The chain combines TRBV2 with TRBJ2-7, with a tentative D call TRBD1 (6 bases). Per germline, CDR1 SNHLY and CDR2 FYNNEI. The CDR3 sequence is 14 residues long. CDR3 sequence (DNA): TGTGCCAGCAGCGAAGACAGGATCACCTACGAGCAGTACTTC. Translation: CASSEDRITYEQYF.

The chain combines TRBV15 with TRBJ1-2; D call uncertain. Germline V gene data show CDR1 as LNHNV and CDR2 as YYDKDF (reference sequence). Trimming cost V 5 bases and J 7 bases, with 20 bases left between them. The CDR3 extends over 15 amino acids. CDR3 loop: CATSGSGFRGSGYTF. CDR3 in DNA: TGTGCCACCAGCGGAAGCGGCTTCCGGGGTAGTGGCTACACCTTC.

V gene TRBV11-3 combines with J gene TRBJ2-1; TRBD2 matches at 9 bases. From germline, CDR1 is SGHNT and CDR2 YENEEA. J gave up 7 bases and V 2 bases, and 6 bases lay outside the gene matches. This CDR3 spans 15 amino acids. In DNA, the CDR3 is TGTGCCAGCAGCTTAAGCGGGGGGTCCGAGAATGAGCAGTTCTTC. It translates to CASSLSGGSENEQFF.

The table lists this clone with a count of one. The chain is built from TRBV4-1 and TRBJ2-7, with 7 nucleotides matching TRBD2. CDR3 length: 21 residues. V lost 0 bases to trimming and J lost 2 bases; unmatched junction nucleotides: 22. In germline, CDR1 is MGHRA, CDR2 YSYEKL. The CDR3 loop reads CASSQEGGALARRLSTYEQYF. The CDR3 nucleotides read TGCGCCAGCAGCCAAGAGGGCGGAGCACTAGCGAGGCGCCTCTCCACCTACGAGCAGTACTTC.

This clone was found a few times. V gene TRBV28 combines with J gene TRBJ2-2, with 9 bases fitting TRBD1. Germline V gene sequence: CDR1 MDHEN, CDR2 SYDVKM. V trimming: 7 bases; J trimming: 6 bases; junction bases outside the gene matches: 12. The CDR3 consists of 16 residues. The chain's CDR3 is CASIQQGAVSPGELFF. The CDR3 DNA is TGTGCCAGCATTCAACAGGGGGCCGTATCTCCCGGGGAGCTGTTTTTT.

V gene TRBV28 combines with J gene TRBJ2-1, with TRBD2 matching over 11 bases. The CDR3 has 21 amino acids. Germline V CDR1 and CDR2: MDHEN, SYDVKM. V shed 5 bases, J shed 11 bases, and the junction held 29 bases outside the gene matches. The CDR3 sequence: CASSPPLTGGRGTSGPLQQFF. CDR3 nucleotide sequence: TGTGCCAGCAGTCCTCCATTAACAGGGGGCAGAGGGACTAGCGGACCTCTACAGCAGTTCTTC.

The genes are TRBV30 and TRBJ1-1; no clear D. Germline-derived CDR1 and CDR2 are GTSNPN and SVGIG (reference sequence). The ends were cut back, 0 bases at V and 4 bases at J, with 9 bases in the middle. CDR3 length: 13 amino acids. Here the CDR3 reads CAWSVQSGTEAFF. As DNA, the CDR3 is TGTGCCTGGAGTGTACAAAGCGGCACTGAAGCTTTCTTT. Using reference TRBV30 and TRBJ1-1 for the parts outside the CDR3, the full variable domain is SQTIHQWPATLVQPVGSPLSLECTVEGTSNPNLYWYRQAAGRGLQLLFYSVGIGQISSEVPQNLSASRPQDRQFILSSKKLLLSDSGFYLCAWSVQSGTEAFFGQGTRLTVV.

Only a few counts were recorded for this clone. V and J are TRBV12-5 and TRBJ2-3; no clear D gene. V lost 0 bases to trimming and J lost 6 bases, with 13 bases between them. Germline V CDR1 and CDR2: LGHNT, FRNRAP. The CDR3 totals 15 residues. DNA of the CDR3: TGTGCTAGTGGTTTGGTACAGTCATTTTCCGATACGCAGTATTTT. It codes for CASGLVQSFSDTQYF.

The chain is built from TRBV18 and TRBJ2-1; D may be TRBD1 (8 bases). This CDR3 is built from 17 residues. In germline, CDR1 is KGHSH, CDR2 LQKENI. The ends were cut back, 4 bases at V and 3 bases at J, with 19 bases in the middle. CDR3 residues: CASSRRTGTTIYNEQFF. The CDR3, as DNA: TGTGCCAGCTCACGCCGGACAGGGACTACTATCTACAATGAGCAGTTCTTC.

The chain employs TRBV5-4 and TRBJ2-1; 8 nucleotides line up with TRBD2. The CDR3 covers 18 residues. Per the germline V gene, CDR1 is SGHNT and CDR2 is YYREEE (reference sequence). The V gene end was trimmed by 0 bases and the J gene end by 8 bases; junction bases not matched to a gene: 16. CDR3 bases: TGTGCCAGCAGCTTGGCCTCAAGGACTAGCAATCGGAAGGATGAGCAGTTCTTC. Translation: CASSLASRTSNRKDEQFF.

The chain carries TRBV9 and TRBJ2-5, with TRBD2 identical over 12 bases. Germline CDR1 SGDLS, CDR2 YYNGEE. The CDR3 has 16 residues. The V segment lost 0 bases and the J segment 2 bases; nucleotides outside the gene matches: 2. CDR3 residues: CASSVGLAGAQETQYF. CDR3 in DNA: TGTGCCAGCAGCGTAGGACTAGCGGGGGCACAAGAGACCCAGTACTTC.

The chain couples TRBV28 to TRBJ1-4; 9 positions agree with TRBD1. The V and J ends lost 4 bases and 7 bases, in that order; junction bases with no gene match: 10. Germline lookup yields CDR1 MDHEN and CDR2 SYDVKM. The CDR3 has 16 amino acids. In nucleotides, the CDR3 is TGTGCCAGCAGTTCTGACCCCGGGACAGGGAGTGAAAAACTGTTTTTT. This encodes CASSSDPGTGSEKLFF. The entire variable domain, with the rest obtained from reference TRBV28 and TRBJ1-4, is as follows: DVKVTQSSRYLVKRTGEKVFLECVQDMDHENMFWYRQDPGLGLRLIYFSYDVKMKEKGDIPEGYSVSREKKERFSLILESASTNQTSMYLCASSSDPGTGSEKLFFGSGTQLSVL.

The chain uses TRBV5-1 and TRBJ2-5; 7 nucleotides match TRBD2. This CDR3 has 15 residues. Germline loops: CDR1 SGHRS, CDR2 YFSETQ. Trimming cost V 0 bases and J 1 base; bases outside gene matches: 3. DNA for the CDR3: TGCGCCAGCAGCTTGGTACCTAGCGGCCAAGAGACCCAGTACTTC. It encodes CASSLVPSGQETQYF.

The gene calls are TRBV4-2 and TRBJ2-2; 9 positions agree with TRBD2. The germline V gene encodes CDR1 LGHNA and CDR2 YNFKEQ. This CDR3 is built from 15 residues. The junction had 3 bases not matched to a gene; V was cut back by 2 bases and J by 5 bases. The chain's CDR3 is CASSQISGGTGELFF. For the CDR3, the DNA is TGTGCCAGCAGCCAAATTAGCGGGGGAACCGGGGAGCTGTTTTTT.

This chain links TRBV7-2 with TRBJ2-7; 8 bases align to TRBD1. The junction had 7 bases not matched to a gene; V was cut back by 1 base and J by 5 bases. CDR1 SGHTA and CDR2 FQGNSA come from the germline V gene. The CDR3 spans 15 residues. Here the CDR3 reads CASSLGWQGAHEQYF. The CDR3, as DNA: TGTGCCAGCAGCTTAGGCTGGCAGGGGGCGCACGAGCAGTACTTC. Full variable domain (rest looked up from reference TRBV7-2 and TRBJ2-7): GAGVSQSPSNKVTEKGKDVELRCDPISGHTALYWYRQSLGQGLEFLIYFQGNSAPDKSGLPSDRFSAERTGGSVSTLTIQRTQQEDSAVYLCASSLGWQGAHEQYFGPGTRLTVT.

The V and J genes are TRBV10-3 and TRBJ1-4; D is undetermined. CDR3 size: 14 residues. Trimming removed 6 bases from V and 0 bases from J, with 8 bases in between. CDR1 is ENHRY and CDR2 is SYGVKD in the germline V gene. For the CDR3, the DNA is TGTGCCATCAGAGACGGGGCAACTAATGAAAAACTGTTTTTT. Amino acids: CAIRDGATNEKLFF.

This sequence joins TRBV10-3 and TRBJ2-3; TRBD1 might be the D (6 bases). The CDR3 runs 12 residues. Trimming left V 11 bases short and J 5 bases short, with 14 bases between. The V gene's germline CDR1 is ENHRY and CDR2 SYGVKD. The CDR3 sequence is CAGSGVGDTQYF. As DNA, the CDR3 is TGTGCCGGTTCAGGGGTGGGAGATACGCAGTATTTT.

The chain recombines TRBV19 with TRBJ2-6; the match to TRBD1 covers 8 bases. CDR3 length: 15 amino acids. CDR1 LNHDA and CDR2 SQIVND come from the germline V gene (reference sequence). Trimming cost V 4 bases and J 2 bases; bases outside gene matches: 1. The CDR3 here is CASSRDRPGANVLTF. CDR3 sequence (DNA): TGTGCCAGTAGTAGGGACAGGCCTGGGGCCAACGTCCTGACTTTC. Based on the CDR3 plus reference TRBV19 and TRBJ2-6, the full variable domain is DGGITQSPKYLFRKEGQNVTLSCEQNLNHDAMYWYRQDPGQGLRLIYYSQIVNDFQKGDIAEGYSVSREKKESFPLTVTSAQKNPTAFYLCASSRDRPGANVLTFGAGSRLTVL.

This clone showed up just a few times. This chain links TRBV10-1 with TRBJ2-2; 10 nucleotides align to TRBD1. Germline V gives CDR1 WNHNN, CDR2 SYGVQD (reference sequence). CDR3 length equals 17 residues. The V and J ends lost 10 bases and 0 bases, in that order; junction bases with no gene match: 11. Here the CDR3 reads CATPGQGIYSNTGELFF. CDR3 sequence (DNA): TGCGCCACTCCGGGACAGGGGATTTATTCGAACACCGGGGAGCTGTTTTTT.

This chain connects TRBV7-2 to TRBJ2-7; TRBD2 matches 8 bases. With 4 bases clipped from V and 0 bases from J, the junction kept 14 bases outside the gene matches. Germline CDR1 reads SGHTA; CDR2 reads FQGNSA. CDR3 size: 18 residues. The CDR3 loop reads CASSSRLTSGLSSYEQYF. CDR3 bases: TGTGCCAGCAGCTCCCGGCTCACTAGCGGATTGAGCTCCTACGAGCAGTACTTC. Using reference TRBV7-2 and TRBJ2-7 for the parts outside the CDR3, the full variable domain is GAGVSQSPSNKVTEKGKDVELRCDPISGHTALYWYRQSLGQGLEFLIYFQGNSAPDKSGLPSDRFSAERTGGSVSTLTIQRTQQEDSAVYLCASSSRLTSGLSSYEQYFGPGTRLTVT.

The chain joins TRBV7-2 to TRBJ1-3; D might be TRBD1 (5 bases). V was clipped by 5 bases and J by 3 bases, with 8 bases between them. The germline V gene encodes CDR1 SGHTA and CDR2 FQGNSA. This CDR3 is 13 amino acids long. The DNA for the CDR3 is TGTGCCAGCAGCCAGGGAGGTGGAAACACCATATATTTT. Protein product: CASSQGGGNTIYF.

The J gene is TRBJ2-1, the V gene TRBV15; a possible D gene is TRBD2 (5 bases). The CDR3 runs to 16 residues. The germline gives CDR1 LNHNV, CDR2 YYDKDF (reference sequence). Trimming took 0 bases from V and 3 from J, leaving 12 bases between them. DNA of the CDR3: TGTGCCACCAGCAGAGAGGGGTCCGGACTCTACAATGAGCAGTTCTTC. Translation gives CATSREGSGLYNEQFF.

This clone is a singleton in its sample. CDR3 protein: CASRPRQFF. In DNA form, the CDR3 reads TGTGCAAGTCGCCCCAGACAGTTCTTC. The chain employs TRBV12-2 and TRBJ2-1; TRBD1 reflects the table's D call only, with no check against the DNA. TRBV12-2 is noted as a pseudogene. This CDR3 comprises 9 residues.

The chain recombines TRBV9 with TRBJ2-7; 8 bases are shared with TRBD2. There are 14 residues in the CDR3. The germline V gene encodes CDR1 SGDLS and CDR2 YYNGEE. The ends lost 0 bases at V and 6 bases at J; junction bases unmatched: 5. The CDR3 loop reads CASSVEGGGPEQYF. The DNA of the CDR3 is TGTGCCAGCAGCGTAGAGGGCGGGGGGCCCGAGCAGTACTTC. The full variable domain, in which reference TRBV9 and TRBJ2-7 provide the parts outside the CDR3, is DSGVTQTPKHLITATGQRVTLRCSPRSGDLSVYWYQQSLDQGLQFLIQYYNGEERAKGNILERFSAQQFPDLHSELNLSSLELGDSALYFCASSVEGGGPEQYFGPGTRLTVT.

The chain carries TRBV6-2 or TRBV6-3 and TRBJ1-3; 7 bases agree with TRBD1. The trim removed 5 bases at V and 0 bases at J, leaving 1 base unmatched. The CDR3 has 14 residues. From germline, CDR1 is MNHEY and CDR2 SVGEGT. This CDR3 is CASSRTGSGNTIYF. For the CDR3, the DNA is TGTGCCAGCAGTCGGACAGGCTCTGGAAACACCATATATTTT.